Following are 30 T cell receptor beta chains from one sample sequenced in a study of monozygotic twins with cystic fibrosis (TCRdb year 2021). Libraries came from the immunoSEQ multiplex PCR assay. Entries here come from immuneACCESS through TCRdb and include only in-frame sequences with V and J called. Some clones fail to appear in such tables; in the studies checked, an unresolved V gene covers under half of the shortfall, and the cause of the remainder is unknown. This sample gives some 8,900 clones in total; 98% of them show up just once. Approximately 0.22% of the sample belongs to the ten largest clones. The specimen was blood. These receptors all stem from a girl aged 2 to 9 with cystic fibrosis.

This sequence joins TRBV11-2 and TRBJ1-2, with no clear D. CDR1 is SGHAT, CDR2 FQNNGV, per germline. V shed 5 bases and J shed 1 base, with 17 bases lying between them. The CDR3 extends over 16 amino acids. The chain's CDR3 is CASSPLRSGDNYGYTF. CDR3 coding DNA: TGTGCCAGCAGCCCGCTACGGTCTGGGGATAACTATGGCTACACCTTC. The full variable domain, rest sourced from reference TRBV11-2 and TRBJ1-2, is EAGVAQSPRYKIIEKRQSVAFWCNPISGHATLYWYQQILGQGPKLLIQFQNNGVVDDSQLPKDRFSAERLKGVDSTLKIQPAKLEDSAVYLCASSPLRSGDNYGYTFGSGTRLTVV.

CDR3 DNA: TGCAGCGTTGTGAGAGGAACCCACGAGCAGTACTTC. As protein: CSVVRGTHEQYF. The chain couples TRBV29-1 to TRBJ2-7; D remains unclear. The V gene's germline CDR1 is SQVTM and CDR2 ANQGSEA. The CDR3 is 12 amino acids. The ends were cut back, 4 bases at V and 5 bases at J, with 12 bases in the middle.

The CDR3 region has the DNA TGCGCCAGCCATTGCGAGGTATGCGAGACCCAGTACTTC. This codes for CASHCEVCETQYF. V usage is TRBV10-1 and J usage is TRBJ2-5; D uncertain. CDR3 length equals 13 residues. V lost 8 bases to trimming and J lost 5 bases, with 15 bases between them. Per the germline V gene, CDR1 is WNHNN and CDR2 is SYGVQD (reference sequence).

This clone was counted once. As DNA, the CDR3 is TGTGCCAGCAGCACCAGACAGCGAACTAGCACAGATACGCAGTATTTT. Its protein is CASSTRQRTSTDTQYF. This chain joins TRBV2 and TRBJ2-3, with D tentatively TRBD1 (5 bases). Germline V gene sequence: CDR1 SNHLY, CDR2 FYNNEI. The CDR3 length is 16 residues. V was cut by 6 bases and J by 0 bases, with 16 bases left in between.

The rearrangement links TRBV6-5 to TRBJ1-4, with D uncertain. This CDR3 has 13 amino acids. CDR1 MNHEY and CDR2 SVGAGI come from the germline V gene. Trimming left V 4 bases short and J 1 base short, with 4 bases between. This CDR3 is CASSSITNEKLFF. The CDR3 bases are TGTGCCAGCAGTTCCATAACTAATGAAAAACTGTTTTTT.

The rearrangement links TRBV19 to TRBJ1-5; D gene ambiguous. The ends were cut back, 3 bases at V and 15 bases at J, with 24 bases in the middle. The CDR3 sequence is 15 residues long. Germline CDR1 and CDR2: LNHDA and SQIVND (reference sequence). The CDR3 region is CASSMGSFGLDRAHF. In nucleotides, the CDR3 is TGTGCCAGTAGTATGGGGTCATTCGGTTTGGATCGGGCGCATTTT.

This clone turned up a few times. This chain uses TRBV7-9 with TRBJ2-7; D gene unclear. Germline CDR1 and CDR2: SEHNR and FQNEAQ (reference sequence). The CDR3 length is 14 residues. V shed 5 bases and J shed 0 bases, with 11 bases lying between them. The CDR3 bases are TGTGCCAGCAGCCCGCTTCAAAGCTCCTACGAGCAGTACTTC. Translation gives CASSPLQSSYEQYF.

This chain links TRBV30 with TRBJ1-6; tentative D call: TRBD1 (5 bases). Trimming removed 1 base at V and 8 bases at J, with 15 bases between. Germline V gene data show CDR1 as GTSNPN and CDR2 as SVGIG (reference sequence). The CDR3 sequence is 15 residues long. CDR3 DNA: TGTGCCTGGAGTGCCCTCTCTGCGGGGGATTCACCCCTCCACTTT. It encodes CAWSALSAGDSPLHF.

The chain couples TRBV29-1 to TRBJ2-2; 8 bases fit TRBD2. The germline gives CDR1 SQVTM, CDR2 ANQGSEA. Losses at the gene ends were 7 bases for V and 0 bases for J; bases not matched to a gene: 4. The CDR3 loop spans 14 amino acids. CDR3 in amino acids: CSAPGLANTGELFF. The CDR3 DNA follows: TGCAGCGCCCCGGGACTAGCGAACACCGGGGAGCTGTTTTTT.

The J gene is TRBJ1-2, the V gene TRBV10-3; TRBD1 is a possible D gene (6 bases). The CDR3 is made up of 13 amino acids. Germline CDR1 is ENHRY and CDR2 is SYGVKD. V was pared by 0 bases and J by 6 bases, with 8 bases between. The CDR3 bases are TGTGCCATCAGTGAGTCGGGGGCTCATGGCTACACCTTC. Its protein is CAISESGAHGYTF.

V usage is TRBV29-1 and J usage is TRBJ2-1, with D tentatively TRBD1 or TRBD2 (5 bases each). V lost 1 base and J lost 8, with 12 bases in between. Germline CDR1 and CDR2: SQVTM and ANQGSEA. CDR3 length: 13 residues. CDR3 protein: CSVEVIRDHEQFF. The CDR3 region has the DNA TGCAGCGTTGAAGTCATAAGGGACCATGAGCAGTTCTTC.

The V and J genes are TRBV30 and TRBJ2-7; D unclear. Germline values: CDR1 GTSNPN, CDR2 SVGIG (reference sequence). V was clipped by 0 bases and J by 6 bases, with 6 bases between them. The CDR3 runs 11 residues. Here the CDR3 reads CAWSVRGEQYF. As DNA, the CDR3 is TGTGCCTGGAGTGTACGAGGCGAGCAGTACTTC.

The chain has TRBV18 and TRBJ2-7; 8 bases are a match to TRBD1. This CDR3 has 15 amino acids. The V segment lost 6 bases and the J segment 2 bases; nucleotides outside the gene matches: 9. Germline CDR1 is KGHSH and CDR2 is LQKENI. The CDR3 DNA reads TGTGCCAGCTCCTCAACGACAGGGGAAGCCTACGAGCAGTACTTC. Its protein is CASSSTTGEAYEQYF.

About this clone: Other DNA sequences in this sample translate to the same CDR3. The J gene is TRBJ2-2, the V gene TRBV29-1; 8 positions match TRBD2. The CDR3 is made up of 19 amino acids. The germline gives CDR1 SQVTM, CDR2 ANQGSEA. The ends lost 2 bases at V and 10 bases at J; junction bases unmatched: 24. CDR3 in amino acids: CSVEIAPGLGHDLGTELFF. CDR3 bases: TGCAGCGTTGAAATTGCCCCGGGACTAGGACATGATCTTGGGACGGAGCTGTTTTTT.

The chain combines TRBV30 with TRBJ2-1; D uncertain. The CDR3 runs to 16 residues. The ends were cut back, 5 bases at V and 0 bases at J, with 17 bases in the middle. The V gene's germline CDR1 is GTSNPN and CDR2 SVGIG (reference sequence). CDR3: CAWSKTTQVSYNEQFF. The CDR3 nucleotides read TGTGCCTGGTCGAAGACCACTCAGGTCTCCTACAATGAGCAGTTCTTC.

The chain links TRBV10-3 to TRBJ1-1; perhaps TRBD1 as D (5 bases). The CDR3 runs 12 residues. Germline CDR1 reads ENHRY; CDR2 reads SYGVKD. V lost 4 bases, J lost 6 bases, and 9 bases lay in between. The CDR3 here is CAISGVGAEAFF. The CDR3 DNA is TGTGCCATCAGTGGGGTAGGGGCTGAAGCTTTCTTT.

V usage is TRBV7-2 and J usage is TRBJ2-1; 9 bases map to TRBD2. The CDR3 runs 15 residues. CDR1 and CDR2 (germline): SGHTA, FQGNSA. V lost 7 bases to trimming and J lost 4 bases; unmatched junction nucleotides: 8. The CDR3 region has the DNA TGTGCCAGCACCCGGGGGCGGGGGGGATACAATGAGCAGTTCTTC. This encodes CASTRGRGGYNEQFF.

V gene TRBV2 combines with J gene TRBJ2-2; D is uncertain. The CDR3 totals 20 residues. The ends were cut back, 0 bases at V and 0 bases at J, with 20 bases in the middle. Germline CDR1 reads SNHLY; CDR2 reads FYNNEI. The CDR3 loop is CASSEALGSVSASNTGELFF. In DNA, the CDR3 is TGTGCCAGCAGTGAAGCGCTTGGTTCGGTCTCTGCTTCGAACACCGGGGAGCTGTTTTTT.

The chain recombines TRBV7-8 with TRBJ1-4, with 7 bases identical to TRBD1. This CDR3 is built from 14 residues. V was pared by 1 base and J by 8 bases, with 4 bases of the junction left unmatched. Germline V gene sequence: CDR1 SGHVS, CDR2 FQNEAQ. This chain's CDR3 is CASSLGRDSEKLFF. For the CDR3, the DNA is TGTGCCAGCAGCTTAGGCCGGGACAGCGAAAAACTGTTTTTT.

This CDR3 reads CASSSATGATEAFF. The CDR3 nucleotides read TGTGCCAGCAGTTCCGCGACAGGGGCCACTGAAGCTTTCTTT. The chain recombines TRBV6-6 with TRBJ1-1; 8 bases map to TRBD1. The germline gives CDR1 MNHNY, CDR2 SVGAGI (reference sequence). Trimming took 4 bases from V and 4 from J; bases not matched to a gene: 5. The CDR3 covers 14 residues.

The chain joins TRBV27 to TRBJ1-5; D gene unclear. Per the germline V gene, CDR1 is MNHEY and CDR2 is SMNVEV (reference sequence). This CDR3 is 14 amino acids long. The V end was cut by 4 bases, the J end by 7 bases, with 14 bases between. The CDR3 DNA sequence: TGTGCCAGCAGTTGGAAGGGCGCGGGGCAGCCCCAGCATTTT. Its translation is CASSWKGAGQPQHF.

The chain is built from TRBV12-1 and TRBJ2-7; the table's TRBD1 call for D was not verified on the DNA. TRBV12-1 is a documented pseudogene. The CDR3 has 13 residues. The CDR3 DNA follows: TGTGCCAGCAGCTATTACACCGCCTACGAGCAGTACTTC. Amino acids: CASSYYTAYEQYF.

The rearrangement links TRBV2 to TRBJ1-5; 8 nucleotides agree with TRBD1. The J segment lost 5 bases and the V segment lost 7 bases, leaving 13 bases of the junction unmatched. Germline V gene lookup returns CDR1 SNHLY and CDR2 FYNNEI. The CDR3 runs 16 residues. The CDR3 DNA reads TGTGCCAGCAACAGGGGGGATAGATCGGATGATCAGCCCCAGCATTTT. It translates to CASNRGDRSDDQPQHF.

The rearrangement uses TRBV19 and TRBJ1-1, with D tentatively TRBD1 (5 bases). The CDR3 is made up of 14 amino acids. Germline CDR1 and CDR2: LNHDA and SQIVND (reference sequence). V was clipped by 6 bases and J by 0 bases, with 11 bases between them. The CDR3 spells CASRLRGVNTEAFF. The CDR3 DNA reads as TGTGCCAGTAGGCTGCGGGGGGTGAACACTGAAGCTTTCTTT.

This chain connects TRBV4-2 to TRBJ2-1, with 10 bases matching TRBD2. This CDR3 has 16 amino acids. Looked up from germline, CDR1 is LGHNA and CDR2 is YNFKEQ. The ends lost 0 bases at V and 5 bases at J; junction bases unmatched: 4. CDR3 in DNA: TGTGCCAGCAGCCAAGAAGGTCTAGCGGGAGACAATGAGCAGTTCTTC. Translation gives CASSQEGLAGDNEQFF.

V gene TRBV5-1 combines with J gene TRBJ2-3; TRBD2 matches 15 bases. V shed 3 bases and J 4 bases; nucleotides not matched to a gene: 9. Germline V gives CDR1 SGHRS, CDR2 YFSETQ. The CDR3 covers 18 residues. The CDR3 sequence: CASSWTGTSGRTADTQYF. The CDR3 coding sequence is TGCGCCAGCAGCTGGACGGGGACTAGCGGGAGGACCGCAGATACGCAGTATTTT.

The rearrangement uses TRBV27 and TRBJ2-7; no clear D. The CDR3 has 16 residues. CDR1 and CDR2 from the germline V gene are MNHEY and SMNVEV (reference sequence). V was shortened by 2 bases and J by 3 bases, with 17 bases between the two germline ends. This CDR3 is CASSLIRKHGFYEQYF. CDR3 in DNA: TGTGCCAGCAGTTTAATAAGGAAGCACGGGTTCTACGAGCAGTACTTC.

The chain is built from TRBV4-1 and TRBJ1-4, with 7 bases fitting TRBD1. Germline CDR1 reads MGHRA; CDR2 reads YSYEKL. The CDR3 is 18 amino acids. J lost 7 bases, V lost 0 bases, and 14 bases had no gene match. In nucleotides, the CDR3 is TGCGCCAGCAGCCAAGAAAAGTTGCGAGGGGGCGGCGGTGAAAAACTGTTTTTT. Amino acids: CASSQEKLRGGGGEKLFF.

The chain combines TRBV7-9 with TRBJ2-7, with D possibly TRBD2 on 6 matching bases. The CDR3 loop spans 14 amino acids. Looked up from germline, CDR1 is SEHNR and CDR2 is FQNEAQ (reference sequence). Trimming removed 4 bases from V and 4 bases from J, with 14 bases in between. CDR3 protein: CASSSRGSGYEQYF. CDR3 nucleotide sequence: TGTGCCAGCAGCTCCCGGGGTAGCGGATACGAGCAGTACTTC.

This chain connects TRBV18 to TRBJ1-4, with 8 bases matching TRBD1. This CDR3 is 14 amino acids long. Germline V gene data show CDR1 as KGHSH and CDR2 as LQKENI. The ends lost 6 bases at V and 6 bases at J; junction bases unmatched: 6. CDR3 amino acids: CASSPGTGDEKLFF. In nucleotides, the CDR3 is TGTGCCAGCTCGCCCGGGACAGGCGATGAAAAACTGTTTTTT.